This record covers a single T cell receptor (beta chain). Clones were sequenced by immunoSEQ multiplex PCR, and TCRdb holds only the in-frame ones, with some missing. The sample consists of about 79,000 clones, 75% to 95% of them appearing once. This sample is drawn from a study of technical replicates of blood from a handful of donors. The TCR sequence derives from a human donor in good health. Some clones in this sample may be carry-over from other donors' samples. The sample taken for sequencing was T cells isolated from PBMCs.

The CDR3, as DNA: TGTGCCACCAAAGGGGGACAGTTATACGAGCAGTACTTC. This translates into CATKGGQLYEQYF. The chain combines TRBV6-5 with TRBJ2-7; 7 bases match TRBD1. Germline CDR1 MNHEY, CDR2 SVGAGI. V trimming: 10 bases; J trimming: 4 bases; junction bases outside the gene matches: 10. CDR3 length: 13 amino acids.